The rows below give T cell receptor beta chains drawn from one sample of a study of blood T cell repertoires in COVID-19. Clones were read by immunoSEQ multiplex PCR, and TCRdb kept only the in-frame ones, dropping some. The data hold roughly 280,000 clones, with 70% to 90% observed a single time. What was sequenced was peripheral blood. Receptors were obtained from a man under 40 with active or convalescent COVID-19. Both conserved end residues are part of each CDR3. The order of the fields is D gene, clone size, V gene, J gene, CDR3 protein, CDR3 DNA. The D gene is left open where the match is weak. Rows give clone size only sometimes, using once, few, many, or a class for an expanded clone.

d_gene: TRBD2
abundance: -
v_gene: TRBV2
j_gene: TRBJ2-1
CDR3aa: CASIEAGGPIF
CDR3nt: TGTGCCAGCATAGAGGCGGGGGGGCCTATCTTC

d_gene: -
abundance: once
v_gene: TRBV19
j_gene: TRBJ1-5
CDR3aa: CASSIPSGPQHF
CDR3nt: TGTGCCAGTAGTATACCCTCAGGGCCCCAGCATTTT

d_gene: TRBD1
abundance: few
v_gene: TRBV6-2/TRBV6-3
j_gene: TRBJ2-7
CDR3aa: CASSYSSRGPLEQYF
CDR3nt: TGTGCCAGCAGTTACTCGAGCAGGGGGCCCCTCGAGCAGTACTTC

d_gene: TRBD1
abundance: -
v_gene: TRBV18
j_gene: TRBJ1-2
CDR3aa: CASSPDGLQGQGYTF
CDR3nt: TGTGCCAGCTCACCCGACGGTCTACAGGGGCAAGGCTACACCTTC

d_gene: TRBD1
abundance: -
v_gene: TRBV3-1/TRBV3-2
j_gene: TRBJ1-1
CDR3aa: CASRSGQENTEAFF
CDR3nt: TGTGCCAGCAGGTCCGGACAGGAGAACACTGAAGCTTTCTTT

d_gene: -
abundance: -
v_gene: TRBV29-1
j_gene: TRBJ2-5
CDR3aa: CSAAYTGQETQYF
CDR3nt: TGCAGCGCGGCCTACACAGGCCAAGAGACCCAGTACTTC

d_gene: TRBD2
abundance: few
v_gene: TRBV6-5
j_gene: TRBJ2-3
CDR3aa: CATNPGGGVVTQYF
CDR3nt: TGTGCCACCAACCCGGGGGGGGGAGTTGTTACGCAGTATTTT

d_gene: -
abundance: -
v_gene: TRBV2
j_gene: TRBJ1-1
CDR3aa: CASSLGGATEAFF
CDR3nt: TGTGCCAGCAGTTTGGGGGGAGCCACTGAAGCTTTCTTT

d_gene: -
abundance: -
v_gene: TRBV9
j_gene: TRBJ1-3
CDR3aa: CASSTPAGGGYGNTIYF
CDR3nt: TGTGCCAGCAGCACCCCAGCGGGGGGGGGATACGGAAACACCATATATTTT

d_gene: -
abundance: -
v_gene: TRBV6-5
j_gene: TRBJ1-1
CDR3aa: CASSTGSTEAFF
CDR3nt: TGTGCCAGCAGTACAGGGAGCACTGAAGCTTTCTTT

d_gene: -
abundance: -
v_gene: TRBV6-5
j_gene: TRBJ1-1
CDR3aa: CASEGGWRTEAFF
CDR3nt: TGTGCCAGTGAAGGGGGATGGAGGACTGAAGCTTTCTTT

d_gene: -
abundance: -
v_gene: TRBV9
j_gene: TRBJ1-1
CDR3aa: CASSAMGGPTEAFF
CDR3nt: TGTGCCAGCAGCGCCATGGGGGGACCCACTGAAGCTTTCTTT

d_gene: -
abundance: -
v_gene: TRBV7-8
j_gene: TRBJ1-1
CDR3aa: CASSLAFLRAGTEAFF
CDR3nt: TGTGCCAGCAGCTTAGCCTTTTTGAGGGCTGGCACTGAAGCTTTCTTT

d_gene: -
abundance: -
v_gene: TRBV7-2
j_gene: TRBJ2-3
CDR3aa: CASSLVAGTDTQYF
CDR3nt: TGTGCCAGCAGCTTAGTGGCCGGCACAGATACGCAGTATTTT

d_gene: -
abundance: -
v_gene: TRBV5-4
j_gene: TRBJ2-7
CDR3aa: CASRSAEGEQYF
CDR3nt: TGTGCCAGCAGATCTGCAGAGGGCGAGCAGTACTTC

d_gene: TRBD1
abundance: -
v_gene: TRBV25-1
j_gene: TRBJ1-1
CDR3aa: CASSGNRGRDTEAFF
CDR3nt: TGTGCCAGCAGTGGCAACAGGGGCCGGGACACTGAAGCTTTCTTT

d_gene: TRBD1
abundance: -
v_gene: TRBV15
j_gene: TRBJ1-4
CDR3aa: CATSMGQRPEKLFF
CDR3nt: TGTGCCACCAGCATGGGACAGCGCCCTGAAAAACTGTTTTTT

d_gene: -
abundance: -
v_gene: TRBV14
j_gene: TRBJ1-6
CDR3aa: CASSQDGSSPLHF
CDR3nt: TGTGCCAGCAGCCAAGACGGTAGTTCACCCCTCCACTTT

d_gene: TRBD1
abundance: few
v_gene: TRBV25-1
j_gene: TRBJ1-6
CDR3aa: CASSTTGGVNSPLHF
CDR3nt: TGTGCCAGCAGTACGACAGGGGGCGTGAATTCACCCCTCCACTTT

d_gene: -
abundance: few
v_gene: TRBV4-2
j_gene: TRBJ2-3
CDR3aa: CASSQLGTDGSTQYF
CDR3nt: TGTGCCAGCAGCCAACTCGGGACTGACGGGTCCACGCAGTATTTT

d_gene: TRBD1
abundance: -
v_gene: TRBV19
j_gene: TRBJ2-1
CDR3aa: CATSQGADGQEQFF
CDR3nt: TGTGCCACCTCGCAGGGGGCTGATGGGCAAGAGCAGTTCTTC

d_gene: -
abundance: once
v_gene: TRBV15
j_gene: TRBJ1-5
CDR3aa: CATSRGGARQAQHF
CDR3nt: TGTGCCACCAGCCGTGGGGGGGCACGACAGGCCCAGCATTTT

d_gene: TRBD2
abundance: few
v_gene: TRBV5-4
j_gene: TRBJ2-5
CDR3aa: CASSLGTSGQETQYF
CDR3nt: TGTGCCAGCAGCTTGGGGACTAGCGGGCAAGAGACCCAGTACTTC

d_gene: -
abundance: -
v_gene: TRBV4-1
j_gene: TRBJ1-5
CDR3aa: CASSQWTEEQPQHF
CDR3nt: TGCGCCAGCAGCCAATGGACAGAAGAACAGCCCCAGCATTTT

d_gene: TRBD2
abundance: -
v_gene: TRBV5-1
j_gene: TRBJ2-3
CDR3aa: CASSTGLAGTTDTQYF
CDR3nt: TGCGCCAGCAGCACCGGACTAGCGGGGACCACAGATACGCAGTATTTT

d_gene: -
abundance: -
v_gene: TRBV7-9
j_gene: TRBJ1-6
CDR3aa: CASSLYSNSPLHF
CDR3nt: TGTGCCAGCAGCTTGTACTCTAATTCACCCCTCCACTTT

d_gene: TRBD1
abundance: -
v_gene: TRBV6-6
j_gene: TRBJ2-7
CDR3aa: CASRAGTGGAYEQYF
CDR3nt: TGTGCCAGCAGAGCCGGGACAGGGGGAGCCTACGAGCAGTACTTC

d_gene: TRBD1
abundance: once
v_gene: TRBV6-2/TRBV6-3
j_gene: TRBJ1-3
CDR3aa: CASSRLRQGTGNTIYF
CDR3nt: TGTGCCAGCAGTCGGCTGCGACAGGGAACTGGAAACACCATATATTTT

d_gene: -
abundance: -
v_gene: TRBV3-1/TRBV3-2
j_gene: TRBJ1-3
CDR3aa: CASSQENRVPGNTIYF
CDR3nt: TGTGCCAGCAGCCAGGAAAACAGGGTACCTGGAAACACCATATATTTT

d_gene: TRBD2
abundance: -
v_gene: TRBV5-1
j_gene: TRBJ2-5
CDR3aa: CASASGTFQETQYF
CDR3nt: TGCGCCAGCGCTAGCGGCACGTTCCAAGAGACCCAGTACTTC

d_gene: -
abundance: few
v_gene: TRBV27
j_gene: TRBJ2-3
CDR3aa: CASSLSGLETDTQYF
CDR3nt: TGTGCCAGCAGTTTATCTGGGCTTGAGACGGATACGCAGTATTTT

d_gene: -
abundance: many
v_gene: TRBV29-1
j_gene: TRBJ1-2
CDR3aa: CSVDGEPANYGYTF
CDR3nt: TGCAGCGTTGACGGGGAACCCGCCAACTATGGCTACACCTTC

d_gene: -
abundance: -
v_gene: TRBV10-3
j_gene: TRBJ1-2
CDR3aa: CAISPTGKQYGYTF
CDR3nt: TGTGCCATCAGTCCGACCGGGAAGCAATATGGCTACACCTTC

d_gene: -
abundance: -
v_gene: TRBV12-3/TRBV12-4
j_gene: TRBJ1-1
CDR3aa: CASSLRGEAFF
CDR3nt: TGTGCCAGCAGCCTCAGGGGAGAAGCTTTCTTT

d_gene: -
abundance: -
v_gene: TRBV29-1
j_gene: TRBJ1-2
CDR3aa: CSVEDPEGLYGYTF
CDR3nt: TGCAGCGTTGAAGATCCAGAGGGATTATATGGCTACACCTTC

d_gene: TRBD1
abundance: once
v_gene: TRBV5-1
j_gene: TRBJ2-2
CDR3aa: CASSLGQGETGELFF
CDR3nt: TGCGCCAGCAGCTTGGGCCAGGGGGAAACCGGGGAGCTGTTTTTT

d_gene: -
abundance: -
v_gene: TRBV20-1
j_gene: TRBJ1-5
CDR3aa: CSASPGTSSNQPQHF
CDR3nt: TGCAGTGCTAGTCCAGGGACAAGTAGCAATCAGCCCCAGCATTTT

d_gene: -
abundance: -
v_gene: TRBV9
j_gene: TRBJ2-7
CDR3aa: CASSVGPARGIVEQYF
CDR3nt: TGTGCCAGCAGCGTCGGGCCCGCTCGGGGTATCGTGGAGCAGTACTTC

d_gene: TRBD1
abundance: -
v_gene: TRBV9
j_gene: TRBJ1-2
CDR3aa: CASSVGTGSNYGYTF
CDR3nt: TGTGCCAGCAGCGTAGGGACAGGTTCCAACTATGGCTACACCTTC

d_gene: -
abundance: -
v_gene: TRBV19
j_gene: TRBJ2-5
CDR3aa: CASSITLAPRETQYF
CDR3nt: TGTGCCAGTAGTATAACCCTAGCGCCCAGGGAGACCCAGTACTTC

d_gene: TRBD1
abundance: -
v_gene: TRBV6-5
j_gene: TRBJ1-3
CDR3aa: CASSRTGETGNTIYF
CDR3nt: TGTGCCAGCAGTCGTACAGGGGAGACTGGAAACACCATATATTTT

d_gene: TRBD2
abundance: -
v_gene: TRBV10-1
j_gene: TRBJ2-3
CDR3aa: CASSSGTSGTDTQYF
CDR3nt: TGCGCCAGCAGTTCCGGGACTAGCGGCACAGATACGCAGTATTTT

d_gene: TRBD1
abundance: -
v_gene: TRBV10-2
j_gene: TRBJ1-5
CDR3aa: CASSEGGYQPQHF
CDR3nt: TGCGCCAGCAGTGAAGGGGGCTATCAGCCCCAGCATTTT

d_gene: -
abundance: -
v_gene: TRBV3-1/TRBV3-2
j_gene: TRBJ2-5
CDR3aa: CASSQDRGAEETQYF
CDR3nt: TGTGCCAGCAGCCAAGACCGCGGGGCCGAGGAGACCCAGTACTTC

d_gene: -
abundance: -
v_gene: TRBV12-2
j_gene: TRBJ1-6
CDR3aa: CASPCRGTYSPLHF
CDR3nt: TGTGCAAGTCCCTGTCGGGGAACATATTCACCCCTCCACTTT

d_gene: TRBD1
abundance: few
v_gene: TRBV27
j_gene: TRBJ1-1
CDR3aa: CASSSKGARTEAFF
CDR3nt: TGTGCCAGCAGTTCAAAGGGGGCGCGGACTGAAGCTTTCTTT

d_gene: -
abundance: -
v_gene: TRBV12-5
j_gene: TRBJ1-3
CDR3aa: CASGPPVLISGNTIYF
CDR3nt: TGTGCTAGTGGTCCCCCGGTCCTTATCTCTGGAAACACCATATATTTT

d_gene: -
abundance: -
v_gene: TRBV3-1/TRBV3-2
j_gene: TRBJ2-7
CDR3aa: CASSQDLGRYEQYF
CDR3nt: TGTGCCAGCAGCCAAGATCTTGGTAGATACGAGCAGTACTTC

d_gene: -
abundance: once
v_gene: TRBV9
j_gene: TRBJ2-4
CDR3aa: CASSVGVQGAKNIQYF
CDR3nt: TGTGCCAGCAGCGTAGGGGTTCAGGGGGCCAAAAACATTCAGTACTTC

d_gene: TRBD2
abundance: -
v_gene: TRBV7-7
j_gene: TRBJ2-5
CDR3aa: CASSFASGGQETQYF
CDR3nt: TGTGCCAGCAGCTTTGCTAGCGGGGGCCAAGAGACCCAGTACTTC

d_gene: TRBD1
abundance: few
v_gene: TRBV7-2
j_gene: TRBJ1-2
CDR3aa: CASSPTGGPTYGYTF
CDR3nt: TGTGCCAGCAGCCCTACAGGGGGACCTACTTATGGCTACACCTTC

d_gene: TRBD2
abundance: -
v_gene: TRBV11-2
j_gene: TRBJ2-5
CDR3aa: CASSLELAGLTQETQYF
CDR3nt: TGTGCCAGCAGCTTAGAACTAGCGGGGCTCACCCAAGAGACCCAGTACTTC

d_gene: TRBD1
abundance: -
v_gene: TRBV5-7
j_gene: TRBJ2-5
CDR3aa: CASSLGDRGLQETQYF
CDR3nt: TGTGCCAGCAGCCTAGGGGACAGGGGGCTTCAAGAGACCCAGTACTTC

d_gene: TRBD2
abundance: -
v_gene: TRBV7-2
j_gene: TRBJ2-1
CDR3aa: CASRISGGGGEQFF
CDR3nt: TGTGCCAGCAGGATAAGCGGGGGGGGAGGTGAGCAGTTCTTC

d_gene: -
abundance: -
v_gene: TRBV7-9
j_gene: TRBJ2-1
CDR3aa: CASSPRRDSYNEQFF
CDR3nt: TGTGCCAGCAGCCCCCGCCGGGACTCCTACAATGAGCAGTTCTTC

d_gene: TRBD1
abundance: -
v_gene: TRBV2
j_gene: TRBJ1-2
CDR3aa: CASRPQGQGDGYTF
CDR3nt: TGTGCCAGCAGACCTCAAGGACAGGGGGATGGCTACACCTTC

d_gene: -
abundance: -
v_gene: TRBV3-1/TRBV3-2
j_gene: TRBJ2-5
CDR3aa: CASSGTVRETQYF
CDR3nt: TGTGCCAGCAGCGGGACTGTCCGAGAGACCCAGTACTTC

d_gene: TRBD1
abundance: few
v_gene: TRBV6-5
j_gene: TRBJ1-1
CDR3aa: CASSQTGDYTEAFF
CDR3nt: TGTGCCAGCAGTCAGACAGGGGACTACACTGAAGCTTTCTTT